The T cell receptor (beta chain) described here comes from a study of graft-versus-host responses after intestinal transplantation. Study-level information: Tacrolimus plus steroids were given to all recipients for 2 to 4 years, preceded by anti-thymocyte globulin induction. Study observations and caveats: Patients who carried graft-donor T cell macrochimerism also had high graft-versus-host to host-versus-graft clonal ratios in their allografts.

Method: immunoSEQ multiplex PCR; TCRdb's copy keeps in-frame clones and lacks some. The data show more than 90,000 clones, with 85% to 95% seen just once and approximately 1.2% held by the top ten. The CDR3 contains 14 residues. Germline values: CDR1 MNHNY, CDR2 SVGAGI (reference sequence). V was clipped by 7 bases and J by 6 bases, with 15 bases between them. About this clone: The antigen is undetermined.

Sequenced material: unstimulated CD8+ T cells sorted from spleen or lymph node cells, taken before transplant. This TCR derives from a human donor who was the organ donor for an intestinal transplant. This chain joins TRBV6-6 and TRBJ2-2, with D unresolved. This CDR3 is CASTWAPQAGELFF. For the CDR3, the DNA is TGTGCCAGCACTTGGGCGCCCCAGGCCGGGGAGCTGTTTTTT.